This TCR beta chain stems from a study of CD8+CD57+ T cells in acquired aplastic anemia. Overall study context: Sorted cells (CD4+ and CD8+) yielded DNA amounts that averaged around 3.1 ug.

It was patients with CD8+CD57+ cell expansion by flow cytometry who were chosen for sequencing. At blood sampling, none of the patients had yet received therapy. TCR beta VDJ combinations and CDR3 sequences were profiled from genomic DNA. TCRdb re-called the reads through MiXCR, storing one row per CDR3 protein. This sample has 310,000 or so distinct CDR3 sequences; about 50% occur once, and the top ten carry under 1.5%. Notes on this clonotype: Its antigen is not known.

This CDR3 spans 14 amino acids. The J segment lost 4 bases and the V segment lost 8 bases, leaving 8 bases of the junction unmatched. CDR1 and CDR2 (germline): SGHVS, FNYEAQ. General study findings and limits: No significant patient-versus-control difference appeared in CD8+ Simpson's diversity.

The V call is TRBV7-6, the J call TRBJ2-1; TRBD2 matches at 7 bases. The sample taken for sequencing was sorted CD4+, CD8+, or CD8+CD57+ T cells (not recorded which) from PBMCs. This sequence originates from a human donor with aplastic anemia. CDR3: CASGPWGGYNEQFF. Here the CDR3 DNA reads TGTGCCAGCGGCCCCTGGGGGGGTTACAATGAGCAGTTCTTC.